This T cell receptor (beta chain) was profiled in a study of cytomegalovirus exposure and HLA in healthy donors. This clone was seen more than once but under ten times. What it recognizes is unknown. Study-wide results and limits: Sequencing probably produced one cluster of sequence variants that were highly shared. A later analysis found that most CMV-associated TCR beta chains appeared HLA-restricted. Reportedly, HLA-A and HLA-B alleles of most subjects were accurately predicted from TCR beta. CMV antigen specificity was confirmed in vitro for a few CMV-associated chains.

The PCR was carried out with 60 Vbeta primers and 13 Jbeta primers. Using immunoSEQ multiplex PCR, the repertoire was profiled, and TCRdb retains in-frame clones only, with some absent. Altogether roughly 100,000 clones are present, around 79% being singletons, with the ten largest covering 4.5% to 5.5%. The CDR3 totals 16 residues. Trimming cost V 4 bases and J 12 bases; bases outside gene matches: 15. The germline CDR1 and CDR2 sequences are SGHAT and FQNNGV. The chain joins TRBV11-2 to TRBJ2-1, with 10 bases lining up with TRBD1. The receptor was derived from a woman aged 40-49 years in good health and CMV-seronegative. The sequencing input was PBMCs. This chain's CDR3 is CASSSTGTGATRGQFF. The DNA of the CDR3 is TGTGCCAGCAGCTCAACCGGGACAGGGGCGACCCGGGGGCAGTTCTTC. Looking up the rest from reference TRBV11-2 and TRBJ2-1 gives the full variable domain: EAGVAQSPRYKIIEKRQSVAFWCNPISGHATLYWYQQILGQGPKLLIQFQNNGVVDDSQLPKDRFSAERLKGVDSTLKIQPAKLEDSAVYLCASSSTGTGATRGQFFGPGTRLTVL.